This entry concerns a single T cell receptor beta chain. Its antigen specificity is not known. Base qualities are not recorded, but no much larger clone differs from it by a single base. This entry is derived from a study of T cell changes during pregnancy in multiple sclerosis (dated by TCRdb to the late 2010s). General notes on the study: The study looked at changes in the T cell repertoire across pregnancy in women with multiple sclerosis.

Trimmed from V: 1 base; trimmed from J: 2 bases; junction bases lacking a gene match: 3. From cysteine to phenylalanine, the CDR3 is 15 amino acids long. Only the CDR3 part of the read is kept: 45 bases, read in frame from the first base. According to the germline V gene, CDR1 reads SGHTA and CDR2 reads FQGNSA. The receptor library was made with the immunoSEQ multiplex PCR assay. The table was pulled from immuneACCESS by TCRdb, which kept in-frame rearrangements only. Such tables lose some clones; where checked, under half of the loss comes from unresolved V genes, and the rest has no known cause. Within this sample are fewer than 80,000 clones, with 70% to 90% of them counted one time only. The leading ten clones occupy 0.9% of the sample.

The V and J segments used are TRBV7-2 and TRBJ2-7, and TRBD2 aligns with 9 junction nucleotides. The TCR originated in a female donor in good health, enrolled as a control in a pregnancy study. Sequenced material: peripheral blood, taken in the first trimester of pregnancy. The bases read TGTGCCAGCAGCTTAGAGCGACTAGCGGCCTACGAGCAGTACTTC. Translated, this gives CASSLERLAAYEQYF. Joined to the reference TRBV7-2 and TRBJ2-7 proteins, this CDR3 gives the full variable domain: GAGVSQSPSNKVTEKGKDVELRCDPISGHTALYWYRQSLGQGLEFLIYFQGNSAPDKSGLPSDRFSAERTGGSVSTLTIQRTQQEDSAVYLCASSLERLAAYEQYFGPGTRLTVT.